These 21 T cell receptor beta chains came from one sample sequenced in a study of T cell repertoires in cytomegalovirus infection. TCRdb fed the reads into MiXCR, producing one record per CDR3 protein. The table has about 260,000 distinct CDR3 sequences, 12% to 15% seen once. The sequencing sample was made of PBMCs. Receptor source: a human donor in good health (CMV status not recorded). Some clones in this sample may be carry-over from other donors' samples.

This clonotype was seen at least ten times. The chain carries TRBV6-6 and TRBJ2-5, with 7 nucleotides matching TRBD1. Per germline, CDR1 MNHNY and CDR2 SVGAGI (reference sequence). J was trimmed by 5 bases and V by 2 bases; bases with no gene match: 8. There are 15 residues in the CDR3. The CDR3 sequence: CASSYGQGVDETQYF. The CDR3 DNA follows: TGTGCCAGCAGTTACGGGCAGGGGGTCGACGAGACCCAGTACTTC.

The genes are TRBV4-3 and TRBJ2-7, with TRBD2 identical over 8 bases. The V and J ends lost 0 bases and 3 bases, in that order; junction bases with no gene match: 4. CDR1 is LGHNA and CDR2 is YSLEER in the germline V gene. The CDR3 loop spans 15 amino acids. CDR3 loop: CASSQDPAGVYEQYF. The CDR3 DNA reads as TGCGCCAGCAGCCAAGACCCAGCGGGGGTCTACGAGCAGTACTTC.

There are a few counts of this clonotype. This sequence joins TRBV6-1 and TRBJ1-5, with no clear D. The CDR3 covers 15 residues. V dropped 2 bases and J dropped 0 bases, with 8 bases sitting between them. CDR1 is MNHNS, CDR2 SASEGT, per germline. In DNA, the CDR3 is TGTGCCAGCAGTGAATGGGGTTATAGCAATCAGCCCCAGCATTTT. Its translation is CASSEWGYSNQPQHF.

This clonotype was counted at least ten times. J is TRBJ1-2 and V is TRBV15; tentatively, D is TRBD1 (5 bases). The germline gives CDR1 LNHNV, CDR2 YYDKDF (reference sequence). V lost 0 bases to trimming and J lost 4 bases, with 12 bases between them. The CDR3 is 15 amino acids. The CDR3 coding sequence is TGTGCCACCAGCAGAGATACCCAGGGTAGCTATGGCTACACCTTC. It is translated as CATSRDTQGSYGYTF. The full variable domain, rest sourced from reference TRBV15 and TRBJ1-2, is DAMVIQNPRYQVTQFGKPVTLSCSQTLNHNVMYWYQQKSSQAPKLLFHYYDKDFNNEADTPDNFQSRRPNTSFCFLDIRSPGLGDTAMYLCATSRDTQGSYGYTFGSGTRLTVV.

This sequence joins TRBV2 and TRBJ1-3; TRBD1 matches at 7 bases. CDR1 is SNHLY, CDR2 FYNNEI, per germline. The CDR3 runs to 15 residues. Trimming at V came to 5 bases and at J to 0 bases, leaving 4 bases not matched to a gene. The CDR3 protein is CASSSTGTSGNTIYF. The CDR3 DNA follows: TGTGCCAGCAGTTCGACAGGGACCTCTGGAAACACCATATATTTT.

There are many counts of this clonotype. An end of the junction differs from the germline gene, which may be a read error. V is TRBV7-2 and J is TRBJ2-1; 7 nucleotides line up with TRBD2. This CDR3 spans 12 amino acids. Germline V gives CDR1 SGHTA, CDR2 FQGNSA. The CDR3, as DNA: TGTGCCAGCAGCTCTTTGGTAGGGAGGGAGGTCTTC. Translating gives CASSSLVGREVF.

There are many counts of this clonotype. The chain uses TRBV4-2 and TRBJ2-1, with D hard to call. Trimming took off 0 bases at V and 5 bases at J, with 8 bases between the two ends. CDR3 length: 14 amino acids. CDR1 is LGHNA, CDR2 YNFKEQ, per germline. The CDR3 nucleotides are TGTGCCAGCAGCCAAGAGACCCCAGACAATGAGCAGTTCTTC. It specifies CASSQETPDNEQFF.

The chain is built from TRBV28 and TRBJ2-7; 10 bases match TRBD2. CDR1 MDHEN and CDR2 SYDVKM come from the germline V gene. Trimming removed 3 bases from V and 1 base from J; junction bases left unmatched: 6. The CDR3 extends over 16 amino acids. CDR3 region: CASSFSSGRRSYEQYF. The CDR3 DNA follows: TGTGCCAGCAGTTTCAGTAGCGGGAGGAGGTCCTACGAGCAGTACTTC.

The chain is built from TRBV19 and TRBJ2-1; no firm D call. The germline CDR1 and CDR2 sequences are LNHDA and SQIVND (reference sequence). V was trimmed by 0 bases and J by 4 bases, leaving 7 bases between them. The CDR3 is 14 residues long. The CDR3 protein is CASSIDLDYNEQFF. For the CDR3, the DNA is TGTGCCAGTAGTATAGACCTGGATTACAATGAGCAGTTCTTC. The variable domain in full, with the rest retrieved from reference TRBV19 and TRBJ2-1, is DGGITQSPKYLFRKEGQNVTLSCEQNLNHDAMYWYRQDPGQGLRLIYYSQIVNDFQKGDIAEGYSVSREKKESFPLTVTSAQKNPTAFYLCASSIDLDYNEQFFGPGTRLTVL.

This clonotype turned up a few times. The CDR3 DNA is TGTGCCAGCAGCCAAGGGGTAACACAGTCAACTAATGAAAAACTGTTTTTT. Translation: CASSQGVTQSTNEKLFF. This sequence joins TRBV14 and TRBJ1-4, with unresolved D. Germline values: CDR1 SGHDN, CDR2 FVKESK. Trimming pared 1 base from V and 0 bases from J, leaving 12 bases between. CDR3 length equals 17 residues. Variable domain in full (rest from reference TRBV14 and TRBJ1-4): EAGVTQFPSHSVIEKGQTVTLRCDPISGHDNLYWYRRVMGKEIKFLLHFVKESKQDESGMPNNRFLAERTGGTYSTLKVQPAELEDSGVYFCASSQGVTQSTNEKLFFGSGTQLSVL.

This clonotype was seen only a few times. The chain has TRBV14 and TRBJ2-5; a weak D match, TRBD2 (6 bases). Germline V gene data show CDR1 as SGHDN and CDR2 as FVKESK. The CDR3 loop spans 15 amino acids. Trimming took off 4 bases at V and 4 bases at J, with 16 bases between the two ends. The CDR3 loop is CASSPGGLLRETQYF. The CDR3 DNA reads as TGTGCCAGCAGCCCCGGGGGACTCTTAAGAGAGACCCAGTACTTC.

V usage is TRBV6-5 and J usage is TRBJ1-1, with D perhaps matching TRBD1 (5 bases). CDR1 MNHEY and CDR2 SVGAGI come from the germline V gene. This CDR3 is 12 amino acids long. The V gene lost 5 bases and the J gene lost 10 bases, with 14 bases spanning the gap. CDR3 sequence (DNA): TGTGCCAGCAGTCAGGGTCCGGGGGTAGCTTTCTTT. It codes for CASSQGPGVAFF.

This clonotype was recorded a few times. The V call is TRBV4-1, the J call TRBJ1-2; 10 bases agree with TRBD1. Germline V lookup: CDR1 MGHRA, CDR2 YSYEKL. V shed 3 bases and J 2 bases; nucleotides not matched to a gene: 9. This CDR3 has 17 amino acids. CDR3: CASSHSGQGTGNYGYTF. In nucleotides, the CDR3 is TGCGCCAGCAGCCACTCGGGACAGGGGACCGGCAACTATGGCTACACCTTC.

This clonotype showed up many times. V and J are TRBV10-1 and TRBJ1-6; D perhaps matches TRBD1 (5 bases). Germline-derived CDR1 and CDR2 are WNHNN and SYGVQD (reference sequence). The length of the CDR3 is 14 residues. Trimming removed 5 bases at V and 10 bases at J, with 15 bases between. CDR3 amino acids: CASSTTRVGSPLHF. The CDR3, as DNA: TGCGCCAGCAGTACCACCAGGGTTGGGTCACCCCTCCACTTT.

Many counts were recorded for this clonotype. This chain uses TRBV28 with TRBJ2-3; tentatively, D is TRBD1 (5 bases). The CDR3 has 13 amino acids. CDR1 is MDHEN and CDR2 is SYDVKM in the germline V gene. V was trimmed by 7 bases and J by 0 bases, leaving 8 bases between them. CDR3 sequence: CASNSGSTDTQYF. The CDR3 nucleotides read TGTGCCAGCAATTCAGGGAGCACAGATACGCAGTATTTT.

There are a few counts of this clonotype. J is TRBJ2-7 and V is TRBV10-3; tentative D call: TRBD2 (5 bases). V gave up 10 bases and J gave up 7 bases, with 20 bases separating them. CDR3 length: 13 residues. Germline V CDR1 and CDR2: ENHRY, SYGVKD. In DNA, the CDR3 is TGTGCCACCTCTTTCGGGGTAGCGACTGAGCAGTACTTC. This sequence encodes CATSFGVATEQYF.

Concerning this clonotype itself: This may arise from a read error, as a much more abundant clone is one base away. The chain uses TRBV7-6 and TRBJ2-5; 8 positions agree with TRBD1. Germline values: CDR1 SGHVS, CDR2 FNYEAQ. CDR3 size: 14 residues. The CDR3 region has the DNA TGTGCCAGCGGCTTGGGGACAGGATTCGAGACCCAGTACTTC. As protein: CASGLGTGFETQYF.

V is TRBV7-9 and J is TRBJ1-1, with D hard to call. Germline V gene lookup returns CDR1 SEHNR and CDR2 FQNEAQ (reference sequence). The CDR3 is 14 amino acids. Trimming left V 1 base short and J 5 bases short, with 11 bases between. The CDR3 coding sequence is TGTGCCAGCAGCTTAGTAACGGGAGGGACTGAAGCTTTCTTT. It specifies CASSLVTGGTEAFF.

A note on this clonotype: It may be a read error: a sequence one base away is much more abundant. V gene TRBV11-2 combines with J gene TRBJ1-1; D is unclear. In germline, CDR1 is SGHAT, CDR2 FQNNGV. The CDR3 length is 15 residues. Trimming shortened V by 1 base and J by 0 bases, and 9 bases separated the two germline ends. The DNA of the CDR3 is TGTGCCAGCAGCTTAGGGGCAAGGATGAACACTGAAGCTTTCTTT. It translates to CASSLGARMNTEAFF.

This clonotype was recorded at least ten times. Here the CDR3 DNA reads TGTGCCAGCAGCTTAGGAGGGCGCGGAAACACCATATATTTT. It is translated as CASSLGGRGNTIYF. The chain uses TRBV7-2 and TRBJ1-3; D ambiguous. With 1 base removed from V and 4 bases from J, the gap between germline ends came to 8 bases. The germline CDR1 and CDR2 sequences are SGHTA and FQGNSA. The CDR3 is 14 residues long.

This clonotype was detected many times. CDR3 amino acids: CASSWKQYNSPLHF. DNA of the CDR3: TGTGCCAGCAGCTGGAAACAGTACAATTCACCCCTCCACTTT. J is TRBJ1-6 and V is TRBV11-2, with D uncertain. This CDR3 region has 14 residues. Between the trimmed V and J ends, which lost 4 bases and 7 bases, there was a span of 11 bases. CDR1 and CDR2 (germline): SGHAT, FQNNGV.